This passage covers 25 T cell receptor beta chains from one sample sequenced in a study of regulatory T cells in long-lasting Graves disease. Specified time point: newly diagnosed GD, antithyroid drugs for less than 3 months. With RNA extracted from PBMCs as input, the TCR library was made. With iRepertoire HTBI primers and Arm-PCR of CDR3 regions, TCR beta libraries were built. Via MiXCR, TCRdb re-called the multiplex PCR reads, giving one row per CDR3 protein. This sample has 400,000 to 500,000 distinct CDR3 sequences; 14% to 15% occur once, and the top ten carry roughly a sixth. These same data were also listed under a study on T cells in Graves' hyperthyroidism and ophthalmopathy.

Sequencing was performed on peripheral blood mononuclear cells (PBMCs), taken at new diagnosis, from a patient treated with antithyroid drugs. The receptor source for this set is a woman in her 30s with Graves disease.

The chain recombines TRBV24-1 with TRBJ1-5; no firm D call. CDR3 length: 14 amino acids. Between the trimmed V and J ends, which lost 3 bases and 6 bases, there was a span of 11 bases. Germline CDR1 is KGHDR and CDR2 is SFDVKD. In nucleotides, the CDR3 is TGTGCCACCAGTGATCCCTCGGGGTTTCAGCCCCAGCATTTT. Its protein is CATSDPSGFQPQHF.

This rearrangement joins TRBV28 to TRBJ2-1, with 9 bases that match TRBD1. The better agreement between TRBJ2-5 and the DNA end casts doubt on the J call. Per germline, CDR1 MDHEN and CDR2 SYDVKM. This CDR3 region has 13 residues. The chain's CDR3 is CASGQGLRETQYF. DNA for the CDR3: TGTGCTTCGGGACAGGGTTTGAGAGAGACCCAGTACTTC.

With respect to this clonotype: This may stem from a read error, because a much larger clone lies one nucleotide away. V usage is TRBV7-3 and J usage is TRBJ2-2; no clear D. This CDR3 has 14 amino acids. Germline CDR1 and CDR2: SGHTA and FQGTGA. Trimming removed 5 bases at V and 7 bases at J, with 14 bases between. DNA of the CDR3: TGTGCCAGCAGCCCGGTCTGGTTCGGCGGGGAGCTGTTTTTT. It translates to CASSPVWFGGELFF.

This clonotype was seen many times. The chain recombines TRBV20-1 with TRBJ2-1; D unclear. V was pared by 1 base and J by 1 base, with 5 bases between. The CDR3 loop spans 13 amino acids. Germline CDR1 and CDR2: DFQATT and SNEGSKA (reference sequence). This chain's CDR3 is CSARGLSYNEQFF. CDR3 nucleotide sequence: TGCAGTGCTAGAGGCCTATCCTACAATGAGCAGTTCTTC.

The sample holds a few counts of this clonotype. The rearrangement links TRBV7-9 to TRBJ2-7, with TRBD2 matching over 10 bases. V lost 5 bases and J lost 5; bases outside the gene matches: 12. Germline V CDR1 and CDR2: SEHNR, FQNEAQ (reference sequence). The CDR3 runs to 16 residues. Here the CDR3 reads CASSPPASGRSNEQYF. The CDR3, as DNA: TGTGCCAGCAGCCCCCCCGCTAGCGGGAGATCTAACGAGCAGTACTTC.

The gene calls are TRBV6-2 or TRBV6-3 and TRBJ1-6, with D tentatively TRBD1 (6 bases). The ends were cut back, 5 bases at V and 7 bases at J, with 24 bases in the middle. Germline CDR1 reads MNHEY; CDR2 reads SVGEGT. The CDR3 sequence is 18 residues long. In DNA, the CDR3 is TGTGCCAGCAGTCCCCTACCCCACACAGGGCGGACAAATTCACCCCTCCACTTT. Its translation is CASSPLPHTGRTNSPLHF.

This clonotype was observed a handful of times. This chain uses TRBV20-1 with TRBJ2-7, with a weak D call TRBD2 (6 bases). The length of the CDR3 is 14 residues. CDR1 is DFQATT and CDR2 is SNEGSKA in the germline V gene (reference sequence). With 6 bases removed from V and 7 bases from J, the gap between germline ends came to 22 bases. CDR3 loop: CSAIRWRGLGEQYF. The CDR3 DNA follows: TGCAGTGCAATCCGGTGGCGGGGATTGGGGGAGCAGTACTTC.

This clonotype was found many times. The CDR3 DNA follows: TGTGCCATCAGTGAGTTATGGGGGGCAGGGGACCGCAATCAGCCCCAGCATTTT. Encoded protein: CAISELWGAGDRNQPQHF. The chain is built from TRBV10-3 and TRBJ1-5; D might be TRBD1 (6 bases). Trimming took 1 base from V and 2 from J, leaving 18 bases between them. CDR1 is ENHRY, CDR2 SYGVKD, per germline. This CDR3 region has 18 residues.

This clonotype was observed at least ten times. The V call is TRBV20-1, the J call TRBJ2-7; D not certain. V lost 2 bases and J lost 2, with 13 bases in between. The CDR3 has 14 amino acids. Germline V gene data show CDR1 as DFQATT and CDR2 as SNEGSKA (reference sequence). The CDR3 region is CSARRLRQTYEQYF. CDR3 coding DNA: TGCAGTGCTAGACGGTTGCGGCAGACCTACGAGCAGTACTTC.

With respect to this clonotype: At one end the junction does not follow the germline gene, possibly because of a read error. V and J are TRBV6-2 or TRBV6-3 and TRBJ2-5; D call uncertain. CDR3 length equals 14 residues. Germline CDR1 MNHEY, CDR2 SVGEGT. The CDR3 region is CASSYSQVQETLYF. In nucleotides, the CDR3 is TGTGCCAGCAGTTACTCCCAGGTCCAAGAGACCCTGTACTTC.

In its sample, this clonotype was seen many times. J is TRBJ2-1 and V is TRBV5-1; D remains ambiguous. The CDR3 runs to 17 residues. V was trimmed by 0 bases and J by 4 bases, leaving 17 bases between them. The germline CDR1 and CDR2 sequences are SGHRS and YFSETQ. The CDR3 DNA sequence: TGCGCCAGCAGCTTGGCCCAGGCGAACGACATTTACAATGAGCAGTTCTTC. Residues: CASSLAQANDIYNEQFF.

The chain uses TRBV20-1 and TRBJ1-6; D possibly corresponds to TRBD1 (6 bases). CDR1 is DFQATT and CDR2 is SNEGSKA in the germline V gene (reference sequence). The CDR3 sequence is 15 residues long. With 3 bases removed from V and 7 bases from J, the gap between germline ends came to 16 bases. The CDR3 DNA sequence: TGCAGTGCTAGTGAAACACAGGGCAGGAATTCACCCCTCCACTTT. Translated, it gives CSASETQGRNSPLHF.

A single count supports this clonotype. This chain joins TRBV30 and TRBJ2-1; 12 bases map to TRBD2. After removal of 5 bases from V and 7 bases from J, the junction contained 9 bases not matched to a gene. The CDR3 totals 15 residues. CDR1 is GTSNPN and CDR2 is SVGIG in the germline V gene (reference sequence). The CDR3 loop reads CAWSRLAGVLNEQFF. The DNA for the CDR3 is TGTGCCTGGTCCCGACTAGCGGGAGTTTTAAATGAGCAGTTCTTC. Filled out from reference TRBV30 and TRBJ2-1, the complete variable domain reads SQTIHQWPATLVQPVGSPLSLECTVEGTSNPNLYWYRQAAGRGLQLLFYSVGIGQISSEVPQNLSASRPQDRQFILSSKKLLLSDSGFYLCAWSRLAGVLNEQFFGPGTRLTVL.

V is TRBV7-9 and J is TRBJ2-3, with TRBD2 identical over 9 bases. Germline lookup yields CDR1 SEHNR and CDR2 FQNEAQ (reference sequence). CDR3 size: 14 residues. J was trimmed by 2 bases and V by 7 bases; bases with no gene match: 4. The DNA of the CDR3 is TGTGCCAGCAATTTAGCGGGAGACACAGATACGCAGTATTTT. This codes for CASNLAGDTDTQYF. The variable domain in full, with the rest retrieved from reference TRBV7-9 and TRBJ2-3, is DTGVSQNPRHKITKRGQNVTFRCDPISEHNRLYWYRQTLGQGPEFLTYFQNEAQLEKSRLLSDRFSAERPKGSFSTLEIQRTEQGDSAMYLCASNLAGDTDTQYFGPGTRLTVL.

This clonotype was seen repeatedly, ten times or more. CDR3: CASSAHGGGGHTEAFF. DNA of the CDR3: TGTGCCAGCAGTGCCCATGGGGGAGGGGGTCACACTGAAGCTTTCTTT. The chain combines TRBV28 with TRBJ1-1, with D possibly matching TRBD1 (6 bases). Trimming removed 5 bases at V and 3 bases at J, with 19 bases between. Germline V CDR1 and CDR2: MDHEN, SYDVKM. The CDR3 covers 16 residues.

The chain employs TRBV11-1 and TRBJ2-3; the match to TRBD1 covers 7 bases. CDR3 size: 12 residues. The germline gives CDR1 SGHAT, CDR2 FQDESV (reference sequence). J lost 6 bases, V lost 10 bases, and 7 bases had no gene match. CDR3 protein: CATGQAWDTQYF. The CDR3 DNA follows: TGTGCCACAGGACAGGCTTGGGATACGCAGTATTTT.

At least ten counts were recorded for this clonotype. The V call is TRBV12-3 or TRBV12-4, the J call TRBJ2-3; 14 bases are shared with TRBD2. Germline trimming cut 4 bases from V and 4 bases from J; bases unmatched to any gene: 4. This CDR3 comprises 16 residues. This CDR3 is CASSWGTSGRPDTQYF. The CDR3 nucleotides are TGTGCCAGCAGTTGGGGGACTAGCGGGAGACCAGATACGCAGTATTTT.

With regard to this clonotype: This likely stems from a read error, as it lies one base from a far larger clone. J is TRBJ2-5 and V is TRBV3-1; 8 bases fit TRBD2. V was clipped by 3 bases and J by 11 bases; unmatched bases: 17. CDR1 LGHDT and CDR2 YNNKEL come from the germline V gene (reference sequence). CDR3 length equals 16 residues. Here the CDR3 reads CASSQTGTRRGNEQYF. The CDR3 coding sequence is TGTGCCAGCAGCCAGACCGGGACTAGAAGGGGCAATGAGCAGTACTTC.

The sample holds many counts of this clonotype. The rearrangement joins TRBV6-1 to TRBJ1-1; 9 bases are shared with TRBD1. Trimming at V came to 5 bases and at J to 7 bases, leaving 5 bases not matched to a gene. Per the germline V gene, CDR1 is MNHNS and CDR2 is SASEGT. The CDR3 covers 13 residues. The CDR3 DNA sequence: TGTGCCAGCAGTATCGACAGGGGGGGTGAAGCTTTCTTT. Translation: CASSIDRGGEAFF.

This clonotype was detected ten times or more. The CDR3 reads CASSWTSGTTDTQYF. Written as DNA, the CDR3 is TGTGCCAGCAGCTGGACTAGCGGGACGACAGATACGCAGTATTTT. This rearrangement joins TRBV11-2 to TRBJ2-3; 12 positions match TRBD2. The J segment lost 3 bases and the V segment lost 4 bases, leaving 2 bases of the junction unmatched. Germline lookup yields CDR1 SGHAT and CDR2 FQNNGV. The CDR3 length is 15 residues.

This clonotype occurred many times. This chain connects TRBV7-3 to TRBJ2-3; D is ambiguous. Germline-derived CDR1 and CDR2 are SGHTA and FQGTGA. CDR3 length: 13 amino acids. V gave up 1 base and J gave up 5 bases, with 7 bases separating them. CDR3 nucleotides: TGTGCCAGCAGCTTAAGCAGCTTAGATACGCAGTATTTT. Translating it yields CASSLSSLDTQYF. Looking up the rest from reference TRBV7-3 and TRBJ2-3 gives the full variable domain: GAGVSQTPSNKVTEKGKYVELRCDPISGHTALYWYRQSLGQGPEFLIYFQGTGAADDSGLPNDRFFAVRPEGSVSTLKIQRTERGDSAVYLCASSLSSLDTQYFGPGTRLTVL.

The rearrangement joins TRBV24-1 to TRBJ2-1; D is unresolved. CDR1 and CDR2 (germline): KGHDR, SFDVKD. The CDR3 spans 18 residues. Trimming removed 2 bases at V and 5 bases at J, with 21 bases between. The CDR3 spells CATSDSSESVHPHNEQFF. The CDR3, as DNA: TGTGCCACCAGTGATTCCTCAGAAAGCGTGCATCCCCACAATGAGCAGTTCTTC.

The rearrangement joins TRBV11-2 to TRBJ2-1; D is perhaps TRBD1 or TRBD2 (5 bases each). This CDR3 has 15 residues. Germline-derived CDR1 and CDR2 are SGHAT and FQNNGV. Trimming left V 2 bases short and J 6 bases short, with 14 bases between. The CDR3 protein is CASSLMSPGTNEQFF. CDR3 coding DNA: TGTGCCAGCAGCTTAATGTCTCCAGGGACCAATGAGCAGTTCTTC.

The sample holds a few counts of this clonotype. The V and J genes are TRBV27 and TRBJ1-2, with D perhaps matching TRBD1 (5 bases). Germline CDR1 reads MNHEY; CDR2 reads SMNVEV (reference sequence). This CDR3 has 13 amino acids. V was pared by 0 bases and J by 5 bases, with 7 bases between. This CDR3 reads CASSLSEGYGYTF. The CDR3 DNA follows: TGTGCCAGCAGTTTATCAGAGGGGTATGGCTACACCTTC.

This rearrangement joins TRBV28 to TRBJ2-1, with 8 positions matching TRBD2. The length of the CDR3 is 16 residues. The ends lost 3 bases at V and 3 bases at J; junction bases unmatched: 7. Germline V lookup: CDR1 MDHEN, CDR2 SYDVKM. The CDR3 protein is CASSFLAGQNYNEQFF. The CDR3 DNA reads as TGTGCCAGCAGTTTCCTAGCGGGCCAAAACTACAATGAGCAGTTCTTC. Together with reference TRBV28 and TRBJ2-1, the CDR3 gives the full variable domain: DVKVTQSSRYLVKRTGEKVFLECVQDMDHENMFWYRQDPGLGLRLIYFSYDVKMKEKGDIPEGYSVSREKKERFSLILESASTNQTSMYLCASSFLAGQNYNEQFFGPGTRLTVL.